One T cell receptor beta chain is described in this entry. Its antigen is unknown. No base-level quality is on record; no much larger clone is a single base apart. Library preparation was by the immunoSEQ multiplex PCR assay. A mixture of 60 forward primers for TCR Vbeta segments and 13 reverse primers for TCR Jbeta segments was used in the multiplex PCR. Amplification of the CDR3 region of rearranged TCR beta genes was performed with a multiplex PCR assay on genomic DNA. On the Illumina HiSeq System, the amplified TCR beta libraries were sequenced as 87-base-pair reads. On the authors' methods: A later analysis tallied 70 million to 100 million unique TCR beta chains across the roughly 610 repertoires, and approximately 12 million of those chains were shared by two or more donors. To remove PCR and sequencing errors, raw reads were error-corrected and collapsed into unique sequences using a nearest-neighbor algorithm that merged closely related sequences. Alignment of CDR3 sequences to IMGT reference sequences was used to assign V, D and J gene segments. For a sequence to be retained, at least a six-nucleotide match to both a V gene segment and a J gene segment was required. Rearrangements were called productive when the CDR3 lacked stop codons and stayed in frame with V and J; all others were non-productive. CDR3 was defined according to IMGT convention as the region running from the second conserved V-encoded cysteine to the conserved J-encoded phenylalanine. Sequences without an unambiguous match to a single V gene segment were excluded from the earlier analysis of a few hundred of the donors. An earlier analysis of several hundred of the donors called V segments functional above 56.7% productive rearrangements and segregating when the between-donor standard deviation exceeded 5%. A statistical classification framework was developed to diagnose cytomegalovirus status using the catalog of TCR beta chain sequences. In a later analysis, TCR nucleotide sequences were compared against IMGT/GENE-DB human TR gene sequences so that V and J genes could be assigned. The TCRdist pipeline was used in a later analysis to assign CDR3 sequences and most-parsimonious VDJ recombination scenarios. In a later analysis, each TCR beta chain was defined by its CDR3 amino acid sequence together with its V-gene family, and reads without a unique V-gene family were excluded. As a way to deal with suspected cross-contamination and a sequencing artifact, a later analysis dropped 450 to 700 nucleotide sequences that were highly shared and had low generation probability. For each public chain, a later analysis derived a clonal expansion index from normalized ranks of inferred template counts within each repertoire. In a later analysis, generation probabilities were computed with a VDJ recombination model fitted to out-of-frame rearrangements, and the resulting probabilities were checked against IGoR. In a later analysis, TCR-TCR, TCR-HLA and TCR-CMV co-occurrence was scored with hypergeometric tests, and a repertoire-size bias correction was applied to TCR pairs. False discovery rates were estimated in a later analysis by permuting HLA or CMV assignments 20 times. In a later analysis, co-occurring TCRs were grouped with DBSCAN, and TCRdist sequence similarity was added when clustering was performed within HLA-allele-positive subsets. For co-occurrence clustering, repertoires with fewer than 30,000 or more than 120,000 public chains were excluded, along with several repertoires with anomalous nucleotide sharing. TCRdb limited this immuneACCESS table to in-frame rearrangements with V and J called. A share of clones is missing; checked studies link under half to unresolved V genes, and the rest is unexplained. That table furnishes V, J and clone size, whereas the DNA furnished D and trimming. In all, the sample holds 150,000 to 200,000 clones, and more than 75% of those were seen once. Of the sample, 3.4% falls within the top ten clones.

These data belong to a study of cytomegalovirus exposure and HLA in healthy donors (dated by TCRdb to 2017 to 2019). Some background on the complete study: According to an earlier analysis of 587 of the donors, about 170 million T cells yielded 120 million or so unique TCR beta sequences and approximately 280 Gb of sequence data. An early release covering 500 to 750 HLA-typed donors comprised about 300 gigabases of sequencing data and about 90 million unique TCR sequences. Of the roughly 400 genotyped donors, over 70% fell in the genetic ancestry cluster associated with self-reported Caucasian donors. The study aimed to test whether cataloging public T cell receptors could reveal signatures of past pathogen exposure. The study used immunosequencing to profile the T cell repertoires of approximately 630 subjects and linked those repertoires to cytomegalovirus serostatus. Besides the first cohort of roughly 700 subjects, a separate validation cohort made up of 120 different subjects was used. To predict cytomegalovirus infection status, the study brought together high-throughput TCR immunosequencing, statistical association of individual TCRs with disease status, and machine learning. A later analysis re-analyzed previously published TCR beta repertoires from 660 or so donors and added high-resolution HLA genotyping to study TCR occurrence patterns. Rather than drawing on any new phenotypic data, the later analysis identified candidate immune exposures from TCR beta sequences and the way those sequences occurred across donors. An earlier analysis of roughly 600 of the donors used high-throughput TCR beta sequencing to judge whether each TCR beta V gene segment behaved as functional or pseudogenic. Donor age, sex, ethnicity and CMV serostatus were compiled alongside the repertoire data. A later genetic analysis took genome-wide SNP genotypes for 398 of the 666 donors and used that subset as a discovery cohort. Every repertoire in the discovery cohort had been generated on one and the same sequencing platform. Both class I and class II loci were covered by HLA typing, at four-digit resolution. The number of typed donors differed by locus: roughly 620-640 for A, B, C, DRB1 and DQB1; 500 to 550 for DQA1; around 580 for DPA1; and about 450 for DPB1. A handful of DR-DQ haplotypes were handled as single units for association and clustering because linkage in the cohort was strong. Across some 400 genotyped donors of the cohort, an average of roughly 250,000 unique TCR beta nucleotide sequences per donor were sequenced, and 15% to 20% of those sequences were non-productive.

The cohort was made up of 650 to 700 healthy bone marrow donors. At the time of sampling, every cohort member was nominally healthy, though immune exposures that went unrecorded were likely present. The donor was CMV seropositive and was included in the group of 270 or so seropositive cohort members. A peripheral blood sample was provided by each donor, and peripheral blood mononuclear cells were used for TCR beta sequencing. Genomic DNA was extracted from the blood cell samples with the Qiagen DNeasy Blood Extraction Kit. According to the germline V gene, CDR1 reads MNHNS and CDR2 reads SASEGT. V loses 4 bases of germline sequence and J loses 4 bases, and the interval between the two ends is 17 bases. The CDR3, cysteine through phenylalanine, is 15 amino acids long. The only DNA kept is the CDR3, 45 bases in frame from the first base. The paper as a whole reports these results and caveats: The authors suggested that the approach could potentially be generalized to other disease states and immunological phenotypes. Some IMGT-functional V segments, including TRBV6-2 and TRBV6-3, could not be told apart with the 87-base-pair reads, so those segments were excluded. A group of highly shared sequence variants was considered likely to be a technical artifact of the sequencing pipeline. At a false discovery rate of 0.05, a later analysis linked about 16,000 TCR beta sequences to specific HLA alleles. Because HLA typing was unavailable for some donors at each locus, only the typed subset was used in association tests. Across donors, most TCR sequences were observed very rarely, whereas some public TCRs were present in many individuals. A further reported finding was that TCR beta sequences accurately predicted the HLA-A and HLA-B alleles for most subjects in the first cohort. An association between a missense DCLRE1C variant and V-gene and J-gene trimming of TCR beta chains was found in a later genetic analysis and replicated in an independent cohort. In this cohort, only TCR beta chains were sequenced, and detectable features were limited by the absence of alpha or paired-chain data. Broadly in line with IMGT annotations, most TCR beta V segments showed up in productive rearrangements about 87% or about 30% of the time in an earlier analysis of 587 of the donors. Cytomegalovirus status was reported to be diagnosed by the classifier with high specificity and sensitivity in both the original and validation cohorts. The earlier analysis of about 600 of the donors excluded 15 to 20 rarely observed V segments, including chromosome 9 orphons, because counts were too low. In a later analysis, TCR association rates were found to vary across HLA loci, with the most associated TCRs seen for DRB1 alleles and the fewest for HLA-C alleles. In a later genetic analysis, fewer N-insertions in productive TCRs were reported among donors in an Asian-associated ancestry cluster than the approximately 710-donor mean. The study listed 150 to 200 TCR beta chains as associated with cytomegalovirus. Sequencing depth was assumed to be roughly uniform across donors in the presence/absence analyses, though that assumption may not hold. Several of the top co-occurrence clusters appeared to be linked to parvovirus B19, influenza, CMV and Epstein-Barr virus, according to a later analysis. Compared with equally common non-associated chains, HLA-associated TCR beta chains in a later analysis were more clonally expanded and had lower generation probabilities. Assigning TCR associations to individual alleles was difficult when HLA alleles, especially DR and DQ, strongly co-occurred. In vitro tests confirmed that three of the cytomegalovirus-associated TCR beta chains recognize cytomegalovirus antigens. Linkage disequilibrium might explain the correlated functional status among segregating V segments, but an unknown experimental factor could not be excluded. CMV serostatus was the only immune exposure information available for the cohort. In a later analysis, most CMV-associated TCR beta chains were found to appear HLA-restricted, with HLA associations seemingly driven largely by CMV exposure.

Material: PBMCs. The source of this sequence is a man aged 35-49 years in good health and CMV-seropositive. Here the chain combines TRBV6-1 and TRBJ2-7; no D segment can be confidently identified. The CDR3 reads CASSVKQTEPYEQYF. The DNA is TGTGCCAGCAGTGTAAAGCAGACGGAGCCATACGAGCAGTACTTC.